The clone carrying this T cell receptor beta chain showed up just a few times. The antigen remains unidentified. Construction of the TCRbeta library involved unique molecular identifiers. TCRdb analysed the PCR reads with MiXCR anew, one entry per CDR3 protein. The data hold about 580,000 distinct CDR3 sequences, with approximately 30% observed a single time. The sample comes from a study of T-cell reconstitution after alpha-beta-depleted transplantation in children. CDR1 and CDR2 from the germline V gene are DFQATT and SNEGSKA (reference sequence). The CDR3 has 17 amino acids. Trimming pared 7 bases from V and 2 bases from J, leaving 24 bases between. General study points: Most T-cell counts and diversity one year after the transplant came from T cells that were newly produced. Day-60 TCRbeta diversity that was high in some patients was derived from surviving recipient T cells and thymic progenitors. Alpha-beta T cells present about two months after transplant were reported to originate from several hundred expanded graft clones.

The sequence came from a boy in the first two years of life with Wiskott-Aldrich syndrome, due to receive a stem cell transplant. The J gene is TRBJ1-5, the V gene TRBV20-1; no reliable D call. The material sequenced was PBMCs, taken before TCRalphabeta/CD19-depleted stem cell transplant. CDR3 in DNA: TGCAGTGTCAGAGAAAGGGTAGGGCGGTTGGGCAATCAGCCCCAGCATTTT. It translates to CSVRERVGRLGNQPQHF.